Described below is a single T cell receptor (beta chain) sequence and its context. Its antigen is undetermined. V lost 4 bases to trimming and J lost 1 base; unmatched junction nucleotides: 4. Looked up from germline, CDR1 is LNHDA and CDR2 is SQIVND (reference sequence). The CDR3 is made up of 15 amino acids. The data are from a study of Ad26.COV2.S vaccination and SARS-CoV-2 variants. Regarding the study as a whole: After vaccination, substantial breadth of spike-specific CD8+ and CD4+ responses was reported.

The treatment is: 15 to 20 received Ad26.COV2.S at low or high dose, single or two shots; roughly five received placebo; per-sample allocation not given. Sampling was performed 63 days after the first vaccine or placebo injection. Boston hosted the donor, who was an adult aged 18-55 years. Sequencing used immunoSEQ multiplex PCR; TCRdb keeps in-frame clones, though not all of them. The sample holds about 280,000 clones, about 89% seen once. V usage is TRBV19 and J usage is TRBJ2-7; TRBD1 agrees at 10 bases. The source of this sequence is a person aged 18-60 years who received the Ad26.COV2.S COVID-19 vaccine or a placebo. This sample comprised peripheral blood, obtained in a trial of Ad26.COV2.S vaccine versus placebo. The CDR3 reads CASSTQGQGSYEQYF. In DNA, the CDR3 is TGTGCCAGTAGTACCCAGGGACAGGGGTCCTACGAGCAGTACTTC.